This entry describes one TCR beta chain. This entry is derived from a study of blood T cell repertoires in COVID-19. Study in general: Donors in Cohort 3 who had recovered were those with two negative PCRs, healthcare professional clearance, or resolution of their symptoms.

The CDR3 has 13 amino acids. Trimming took 5 bases from V and 11 from J; bases not matched to a gene: 9. Original processing notes: Cell counts per sample came from amplifying reference gene primers. Clones were read by immunoSEQ multiplex PCR, and TCRdb kept only the in-frame ones, dropping some. From that table come the V and J calls and clone size; the DNA was used to work out D and trimming. The sample shows about 270,000 clones, roughly 91% of them seen only once. This clonotype was sampled from a woman between 55 and 75 years old in a cohort exposed to, infected with or recovered from COVID-19 (not recorded which). This chain uses TRBV12-3 or TRBV12-4 with TRBJ1-2; 9 nucleotides align to TRBD1. Sequenced: PBMCs or T cells enriched from blood (not recorded which). The CDR3 spells CASSETDRGGYTF. CDR3 nucleotides: TGTGCCAGCAGTGAGACGGACAGGGGAGGGTACACCTTC.